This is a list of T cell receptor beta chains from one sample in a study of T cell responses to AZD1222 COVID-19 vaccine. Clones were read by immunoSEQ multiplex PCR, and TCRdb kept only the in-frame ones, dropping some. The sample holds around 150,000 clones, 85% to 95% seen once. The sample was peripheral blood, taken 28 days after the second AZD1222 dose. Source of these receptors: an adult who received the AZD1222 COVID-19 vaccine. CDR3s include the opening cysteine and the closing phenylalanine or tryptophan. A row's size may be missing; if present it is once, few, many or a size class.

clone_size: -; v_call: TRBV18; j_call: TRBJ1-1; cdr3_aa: CASSPGQGALGEAFF
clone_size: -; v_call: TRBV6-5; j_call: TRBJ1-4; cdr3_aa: CASSSQGAGNEKLFF
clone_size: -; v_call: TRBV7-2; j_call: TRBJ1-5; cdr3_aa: CASSLDRNQPQHF
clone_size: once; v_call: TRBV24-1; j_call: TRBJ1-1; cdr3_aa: CATSDLGRADPEAFF
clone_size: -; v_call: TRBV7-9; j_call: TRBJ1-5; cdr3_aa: CASSPSGGQPQHF
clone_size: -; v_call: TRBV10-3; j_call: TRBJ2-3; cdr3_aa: CAISAGGSDTQYF
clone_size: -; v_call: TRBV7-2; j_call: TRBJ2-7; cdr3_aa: CASSQGTGVGVQYF
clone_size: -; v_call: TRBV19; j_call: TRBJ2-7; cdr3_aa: CASSIAMTSGTAQQYF
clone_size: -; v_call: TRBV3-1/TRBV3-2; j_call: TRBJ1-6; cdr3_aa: CASSQETRNSPLHF
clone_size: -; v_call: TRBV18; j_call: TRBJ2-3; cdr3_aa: CASSLEQFTDTQYF
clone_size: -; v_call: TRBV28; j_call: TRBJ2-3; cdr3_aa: CASSLGPDGTQYF
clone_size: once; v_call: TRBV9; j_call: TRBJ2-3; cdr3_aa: CASSVVGSGTSTDTQYF
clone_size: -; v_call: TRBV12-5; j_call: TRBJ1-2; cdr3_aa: CASGLVLRGDGYTF
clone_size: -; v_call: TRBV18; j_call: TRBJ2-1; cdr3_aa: CASSPSEKYNEQFF
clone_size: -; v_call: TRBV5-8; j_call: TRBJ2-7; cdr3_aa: CASRSRGQETYEQYF
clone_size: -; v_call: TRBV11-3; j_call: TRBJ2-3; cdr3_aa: CASSYRTGDTDTQYF
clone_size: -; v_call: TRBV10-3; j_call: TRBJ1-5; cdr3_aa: CAISEKAARGQPQHF
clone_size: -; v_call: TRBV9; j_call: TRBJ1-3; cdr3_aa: CASSVGSGNTIYF
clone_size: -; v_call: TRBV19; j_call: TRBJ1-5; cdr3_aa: CASSWGVNQPQHF
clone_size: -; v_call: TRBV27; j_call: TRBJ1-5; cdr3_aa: CASSLSTGWGPQHF
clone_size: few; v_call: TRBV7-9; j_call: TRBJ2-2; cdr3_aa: CASSLRGQGNTGELFF
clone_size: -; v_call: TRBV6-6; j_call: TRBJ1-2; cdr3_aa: CASSRGLFYYGNLLKLAEYGYTF
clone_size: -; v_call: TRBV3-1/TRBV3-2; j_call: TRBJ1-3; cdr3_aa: CASSHQSWGSSGNTIYF
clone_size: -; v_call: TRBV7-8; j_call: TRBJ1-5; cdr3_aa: CASSLGSAPVSNQPQHF
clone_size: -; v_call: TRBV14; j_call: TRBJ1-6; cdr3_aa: CASSQYGQNNSPLHF
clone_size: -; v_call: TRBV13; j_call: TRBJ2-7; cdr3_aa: CASSLGGARYEQYF
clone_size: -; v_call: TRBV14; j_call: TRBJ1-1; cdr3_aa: CASSNLRTEAFF
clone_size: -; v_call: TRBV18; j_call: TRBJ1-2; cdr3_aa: CASSPGQEGRGYTF
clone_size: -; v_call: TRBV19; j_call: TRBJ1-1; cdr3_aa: CASSISKYTEAFF
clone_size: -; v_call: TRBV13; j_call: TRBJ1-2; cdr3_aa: CASSLGAADRVYGYTF
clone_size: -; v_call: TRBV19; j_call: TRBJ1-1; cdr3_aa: CASSWTGVRAFF
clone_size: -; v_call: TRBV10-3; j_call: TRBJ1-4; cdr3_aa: CAISESTGLGEKLFF